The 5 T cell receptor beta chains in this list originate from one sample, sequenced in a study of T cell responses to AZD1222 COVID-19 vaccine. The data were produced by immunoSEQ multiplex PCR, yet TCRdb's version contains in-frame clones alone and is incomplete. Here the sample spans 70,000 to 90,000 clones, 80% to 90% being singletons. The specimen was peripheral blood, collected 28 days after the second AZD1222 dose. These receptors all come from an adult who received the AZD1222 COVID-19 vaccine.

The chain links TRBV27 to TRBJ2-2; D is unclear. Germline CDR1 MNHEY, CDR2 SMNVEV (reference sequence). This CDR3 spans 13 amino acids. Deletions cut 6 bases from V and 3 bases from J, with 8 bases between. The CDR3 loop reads CASSHGHTGELFF. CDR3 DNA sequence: TGTGCCAGCAGCCATGGGCACACCGGGGAGCTGTTTTTT.

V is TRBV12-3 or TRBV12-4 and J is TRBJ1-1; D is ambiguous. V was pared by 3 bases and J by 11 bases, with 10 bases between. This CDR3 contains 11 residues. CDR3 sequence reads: CASSFGFVAFF. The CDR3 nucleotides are TGTGCCAGCAGTTTTGGATTTGTTGCTTTCTTT.

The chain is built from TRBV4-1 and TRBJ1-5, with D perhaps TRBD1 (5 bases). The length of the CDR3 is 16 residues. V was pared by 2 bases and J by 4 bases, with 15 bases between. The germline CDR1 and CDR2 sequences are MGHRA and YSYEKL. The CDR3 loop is CASSQSPDTRNQPQHF. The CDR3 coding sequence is TGCGCCAGCAGCCAAAGCCCGGACACCCGGAATCAGCCCCAGCATTTT.

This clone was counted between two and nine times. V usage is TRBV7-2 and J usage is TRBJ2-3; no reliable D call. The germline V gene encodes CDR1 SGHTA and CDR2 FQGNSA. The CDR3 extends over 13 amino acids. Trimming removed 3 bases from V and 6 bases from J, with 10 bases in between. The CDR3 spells CASSLDLGDTQYF. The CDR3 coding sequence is TGTGCCAGCAGCTTGGACCTGGGGGATACGCAGTATTTT. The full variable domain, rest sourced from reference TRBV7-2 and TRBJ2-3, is GAGVSQSPSNKVTEKGKDVELRCDPISGHTALYWYRQSLGQGLEFLIYFQGNSAPDKSGLPSDRFSAERTGGSVSTLTIQRTQQEDSAVYLCASSLDLGDTQYFGPGTRLTVL.

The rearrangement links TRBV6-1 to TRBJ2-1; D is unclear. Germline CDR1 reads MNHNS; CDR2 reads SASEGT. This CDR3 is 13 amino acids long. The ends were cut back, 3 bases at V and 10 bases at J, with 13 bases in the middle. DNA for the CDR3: TGTGCCAGCAGTGACCTAGACTTTGGGGAGCAGTTCTTC. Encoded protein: CASSDLDFGEQFF.